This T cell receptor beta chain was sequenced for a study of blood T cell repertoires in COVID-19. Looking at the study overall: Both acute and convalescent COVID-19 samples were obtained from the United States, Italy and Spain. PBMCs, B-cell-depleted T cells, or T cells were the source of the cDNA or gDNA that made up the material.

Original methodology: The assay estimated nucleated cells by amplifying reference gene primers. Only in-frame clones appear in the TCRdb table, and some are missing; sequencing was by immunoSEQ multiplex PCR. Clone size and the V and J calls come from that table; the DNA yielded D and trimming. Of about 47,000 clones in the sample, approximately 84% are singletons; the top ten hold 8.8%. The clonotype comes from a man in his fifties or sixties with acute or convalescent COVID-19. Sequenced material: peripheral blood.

This CDR3 reads CASSIGPSNTGELFF. In nucleotides, the CDR3 is TGTGCCAGTAGTATAGGGCCCAGTAACACCGGGGAGCTGTTTTTT. This chain joins TRBV19 and TRBJ2-2; D unresolved. Germline values: CDR1 LNHDA, CDR2 SQIVND (reference sequence). There are 15 residues in the CDR3. V gave up 1 base and J gave up 2 bases, with 8 bases separating them. The entire variable domain, with the rest obtained from reference TRBV19 and TRBJ2-2, is as follows: DGGITQSPKYLFRKEGQNVTLSCEQNLNHDAMYWYRQDPGQGLRLIYYSQIVNDFQKGDIAEGYSVSREKKESFPLTVTSAQKNPTAFYLCASSIGPSNTGELFFGEGSRLTVL.